The 32 T cell receptor beta chains below were found in one sample sequenced in a study of shared clonotypes between healthy human individuals. Assay used: immunoSEQ multiplex PCR; TCRdb lists only in-frame clones, some missing. The data contain about 470,000 clones, around 79% of them seen just once; the ten biggest clones take up under 15%. The sample was PBMCs. These receptors came from a woman in her 40s in good health. Some clones in this sample may be carry-over from other donors' samples.

In nucleotides, the CDR3 is TGCAGCGTTGGGATCCCTAGCACAGATACGCAGTATTTT. Its translation: CSVGIPSTDTQYF. The chain uses TRBV29-1 and TRBJ2-3; no clear D. Trimming shortened V by 4 bases and J by 0 bases, and 8 bases separated the two germline ends. Germline V gene sequence: CDR1 SQVTM, CDR2 ANQGSEA. This CDR3 has 13 amino acids.

The chain has TRBV29-1 and TRBJ1-3; weak D call: TRBD1 (5 bases). The V and J ends lost 4 bases and 0 bases respectively, with 16 bases between them. The CDR3 length is 16 residues. The germline CDR1 and CDR2 sequences are SQVTM and ANQGSEA. CDR3 loop: CSVGGVAGHSGNTIYF. The CDR3 coding sequence is TGCAGCGTTGGAGGGGTGGCAGGACACTCTGGAAACACCATATATTTT.

The rearrangement uses TRBV7-9 and TRBJ2-1; the D gene is possibly TRBD2 (6 bases). Trimming shortened V by 5 bases and J by 15 bases, and 14 bases separated the two germline ends. This CDR3 comprises 11 residues. The germline CDR1 and CDR2 sequences are SEHNR and FQNEAQ (reference sequence). DNA for the CDR3: TGTGCCAGCAGCGCCTCTAGCGTTCTGTTCTTC. Its translation is CASSASSVLFF.

The chain employs TRBV6-4 and TRBJ2-2, with a tentative D call TRBD1 (5 bases). Germline lookup yields CDR1 MRHNA and CDR2 SNTAGT. The CDR3 contains 13 residues. Trimming took off 6 bases at V and 5 bases at J, with 10 bases between the two ends. CDR3 sequence reads: CASRTPGTGELFF. Written as DNA, the CDR3 is TGTGCCAGCAGAACTCCAGGGACCGGGGAGCTGTTTTTT.

To note about this clone: Being one base from a much bigger clone, this may be a read error. The sample has other DNA sequences that encode this CDR3 too. The chain carries TRBV7-8 and TRBJ1-3; D not certain. The germline gives CDR1 SGHVS, CDR2 FQNEAQ. The CDR3 spans 15 residues. The germline V and J ends were trimmed by 5 bases and 1 base, with 12 bases remaining between them. The CDR3 loop reads CASSLGVQSGNTIYF. CDR3 nucleotides: TGTGCCAGCAGCCTAGGAGTCCAATCTGGAAACACCATATATTTT.

V gene TRBV28 combines with J gene TRBJ2-5; 7 nucleotides align to TRBD2. Per the germline V gene, CDR1 is MDHEN and CDR2 is SYDVKM. Unmatched junction bases numbered 11, after V lost 6 bases and J lost 7 bases. This CDR3 contains 14 residues. The CDR3 sequence is CASSTVAGVGTQYF. DNA of the CDR3: TGTGCCAGCAGCACAGTCGCGGGAGTGGGGACCCAGTACTTC.

The chain combines TRBV10-1 with TRBJ1-4; TRBD1 might be the D (6 bases). From germline, CDR1 is WNHNN and CDR2 SYGVQD (reference sequence). This CDR3 has 15 residues. CDR3 protein: CVQACPGATNEKLFF. DNA for the CDR3: TGCGTCCAGGCCTGTCCAGGGGCAACTAATGAAAAACTGTTTTTT.

This clone was seen only once. The V call is TRBV10-3, the J call TRBJ2-7; TRBD2 matches at 7 bases. Germline trimming cut 6 bases from V and 2 bases from J; bases unmatched to any gene: 16. The length of the CDR3 is 17 residues. Germline CDR1 reads ENHRY; CDR2 reads SYGVKD. CDR3 DNA: TGTGCCATCAGGAGAAGCCAGGAAGTAGCGGGCCCCTACGAGCAGTACTTC. This codes for CAIRRSQEVAGPYEQYF.

CDR3 amino acids: CASSNSRGRLNQPQHF. The CDR3 nucleotides read TGTGCCAGCAGCAATAGTAGGGGGCGGCTTAATCAGCCCCAGCATTTT. V is TRBV21-1 and J is TRBJ1-5; the DNA was not compared with TRBD1, the D call given in the table. TRBV21-1 is an annotated pseudogene. CDR3 length: 16 amino acids.

Worth noting for this clone: A much larger clone lies a single base off, so this may be a read error. The chain couples TRBV4-3 to TRBJ2-5; D is ambiguous. CDR3 length: 16 residues. In germline, CDR1 is LGHNA, CDR2 YSLEER. V was clipped by 8 bases and J by 5 bases, with 24 bases between them. CDR3 loop: CASGRQNENSPETQYF. CDR3 sequence (DNA): TGCGCCAGCGGCCGCCAAAATGAGAATAGTCCGGAGACCCAGTACTTC.

The CDR3 here is CASSLDPNTEAFF. CDR3 coding DNA: TGTGCCAGCAGCTTGGACCCGAACACTGAAGCTTTCTTT. The chain links TRBV5-5 to TRBJ1-1; no firm D call. This CDR3 is built from 13 residues. Germline values: CDR1 SGHKS, CDR2 YYEKEE (reference sequence). V lost 0 bases to trimming and J lost 1 base, with 4 bases between them.

This chain joins TRBV12-5 and TRBJ2-3; D is unresolved. V lost 1 base to trimming and J lost 7 bases, with 12 bases between them. This CDR3 has 14 residues. Germline V gene lookup returns CDR1 LGHNT and CDR2 FRNRAP. The CDR3 region is CASGLAALGYTQYF. The CDR3 DNA is TGTGCTAGTGGTTTGGCCGCCCTCGGTTATACGCAGTATTTT.

The chain uses TRBV5-4 and TRBJ1-2; possibly TRBD1 for D (5 bases). Per the germline V gene, CDR1 is SGHNT and CDR2 is YYREEE (reference sequence). This CDR3 region has 13 residues. V lost 4 bases, J lost 5 bases, and 12 bases lay in between. This CDR3 reads CASSPGAAYGYTF. The CDR3 nucleotides read TGTGCCAGCAGCCCCGGGGCAGCGTATGGCTACACCTTC.

V and J are TRBV5-5 and TRBJ2-7; D ambiguous. CDR3 length equals 15 residues. Between the trimmed V and J ends, which lost 0 bases and 6 bases, there was a span of 16 bases. Germline CDR1 reads SGHKS; CDR2 reads YYEKEE (reference sequence). Here the CDR3 reads CASSLGSLHPSEQYF. The DNA of the CDR3 is TGTGCCAGCAGCTTGGGCTCCCTTCATCCATCCGAGCAGTACTTC.

This rearrangement joins TRBV5-8 to TRBJ1-2; perhaps TRBD1 as D (5 bases). This CDR3 is 14 amino acids long. Deletions cut 4 bases from V and 8 bases from J, with 18 bases between. Germline V lookup: CDR1 SGHTS, CDR2 YDEGEE. In DNA form, the CDR3 reads TGTGCCAGCAGCCTGCGGGGACGCGGGGTAGGCTACACCTTC. It codes for CASSLRGRGVGYTF.

The genes are TRBV27 and TRBJ1-1; unclear D gene. V lost 4 bases and J 0 bases, leaving 9 bases between the germline ends. The V gene's germline CDR1 is MNHEY and CDR2 SMNVEV (reference sequence). The CDR3 is 14 amino acids. The CDR3 sequence: CASSSLTVNTEAFF. The CDR3 nucleotides are TGTGCCAGCAGTTCCCTGACTGTGAACACTGAAGCTTTCTTT.

The gene calls are TRBV5-1 and TRBJ1-3; a weak D match, TRBD1 (6 bases). Germline V lookup: CDR1 SGHRS, CDR2 YFSETQ. The CDR3 totals 14 residues. V shed 1 base and J shed 2 bases, with 7 bases lying between them. The CDR3 here is CASSLTGPGNTIYF. DNA of the CDR3: TGCGCCAGCAGCTTGACAGGGCCTGGAAACACCATATATTTT.

The genes are TRBV5-7 and TRBJ1-5; D might be TRBD1 (5 bases). TRBV5-7 is noted as an ORF with a role that remains uncertain. Trimming left V 1 base short and J 6 bases short, with 17 bases between. The CDR3 extends over 16 amino acids. DNA of the CDR3: TGTGCCAGCAGCTTGAGCCCCGGGACCCTCGGTCAGCCCCAGCATTTT. Protein: CASSLSPGTLGQPQHF.

The V call is TRBV4-3, the J call TRBJ2-7, with D tentatively TRBD1 (6 bases). The V and J ends lost 0 bases and 3 bases respectively, with 12 bases between them. Germline-derived CDR1 and CDR2 are LGHNA and YSLEER. CDR3 length: 15 amino acids. The CDR3 region has the DNA TGCGCCAGCAGCCAAGAAAACAGGGTCGGCTACGAGCAGTACTTC. The encoded protein is CASSQENRVGYEQYF.

J is TRBJ1-5 and V is TRBV2; 7 bases match TRBD1. This CDR3 spans 14 amino acids. Losses at the gene ends were 5 bases for V and 5 bases for J; bases not matched to a gene: 6. The V gene's germline CDR1 is SNHLY and CDR2 FYNNEI. CDR3 in DNA: TGTGCCAGCAGTACAGGGGATACGTATCAGCCCCAGCATTTT. This encodes CASSTGDTYQPQHF.

A word on this clone: This clone may be a read error of a much larger clone one base away. The chain employs TRBV21-1 and TRBJ2-3. TRBV21-1 is a pseudogene. The CDR3 extends over 11 amino acids. The CDR3 nucleotides are TGTGCCAGCAGCGGTGGGGATACGCAGTATTTT. The encoded protein is CASSGGDTQYF.

As DNA, the CDR3 is TGTGCCTCCAACATTGGGGGGCCAACCTACGAGCAGTACTTC. Translating it yields CASNIGGPTYEQYF. The rearrangement uses TRBV27 and TRBJ2-7; D assignment may be TRBD1 or TRBD2 (6 bases each). Germline V gene data show CDR1 as MNHEY and CDR2 as SMNVEV (reference sequence). This CDR3 is 14 amino acids long. V lost 11 bases, J lost 2 bases, and 19 bases lay in between.

Of note for this clone: Different DNA sequences within this sample yield the same CDR3. The chain recombines TRBV28 with TRBJ1-2; D is ambiguous. Germline CDR1 and CDR2: MDHEN and SYDVKM. The CDR3 spans 12 residues. Trimming took off 11 bases at V and 4 bases at J, with 14 bases between the two ends. The DNA for the CDR3 is TGTGCCTCTCGCGGTTCAGGCTATGGCTACACCTTC. This encodes CASRGSGYGYTF.

The V gene is TRBV7-3, the J gene TRBJ2-2; D is undetermined. The V gene's germline CDR1 is SGHTA and CDR2 FQGTGA. This CDR3 comprises 13 residues. The V end lost 2 bases, the J end lost 2 bases, and 3 bases lay between the germline ends. This CDR3 is CASSLGNTGELFF. The CDR3, as DNA: TGTGCCAGCAGCTTAGGCAACACCGGGGAGCTGTTTTTT.

V is TRBV11-2 and J is TRBJ2-7; D is uncertain. The CDR3 covers 14 residues. V lost 1 base, J lost 2 bases, and 9 bases lay in between. Germline V CDR1 and CDR2: SGHAT, FQNNGV. The DNA for the CDR3 is TGTGCCAGCAGCTTAGCCGGAAACACCTACGAGCAGTACTTC. Encoded protein: CASSLAGNTYEQYF.

The J gene is TRBJ1-1, the V gene TRBV7-8; no reliable D call. In germline, CDR1 is SGHVS, CDR2 FQNEAQ. CDR3 length: 14 residues. V was pared by 1 base and J by 1 base, with 7 bases between. CDR3 in DNA: TGTGCCAGCAGCTTAGTGGTAGCGAACACTGAAGCTTTCTTT. This codes for CASSLVVANTEAFF.

This rearrangement joins TRBV7-2 to TRBJ1-4; a possible D gene is TRBD1 (6 bases). Trimming cost V 4 bases and J 4 bases, with 13 bases left between them. This CDR3 comprises 15 residues. The germline V gene encodes CDR1 SGHTA and CDR2 FQGNSA. In DNA form, the CDR3 reads TGTGCCAGCAGCTCGCAGACAGGCCTTAATGAAAAACTGTTTTTT. Translating it yields CASSSQTGLNEKLFF.

The chain employs TRBV28 and TRBJ1-2, with TRBD1 identical over 9 bases. V shed 7 bases and J 6 bases; nucleotides not matched to a gene: 9. This CDR3 comprises 14 residues. Germline assignment: CDR1 MDHEN and CDR2 SYDVKM. CDR3 coding DNA: TGTGCCAGCAAAAGCCCGGGACAGGGCGATGGCTACACCTTC. Amino acid sequence: CASKSPGQGDGYTF.

The rearrangement links TRBV10-3 to TRBJ2-7, with 7 positions matching TRBD2. Germline lookup yields CDR1 ENHRY and CDR2 SYGVKD. V lost 9 bases to trimming and J lost 2 bases; unmatched junction nucleotides: 10. The CDR3 has 14 amino acids. CDR3 DNA sequence: TGTGCCATACGCACTAGCGCAGATACCTACGAGCAGTACTTC. It is translated as CAIRTSADTYEQYF.

This clone was detected only once. The chain couples TRBV7-3 to TRBJ2-3; 12 bases agree with TRBD2. The V gene's germline CDR1 is SGHTA and CDR2 FQGTGA. The CDR3 spans 15 residues. The trim removed 6 bases at V and 1 base at J, leaving 2 bases unmatched. The CDR3 reads CASRRTSGGTDTQYF. Here the CDR3 DNA reads TGTGCCAGCAGGCGGACTAGCGGGGGCACAGATACGCAGTATTTT.

The J gene is TRBJ1-6, the V gene TRBV30, with 9 bases that match TRBD1. Germline lookup yields CDR1 GTSNPN and CDR2 SVGIG (reference sequence). V lost 3 bases, J lost 9 bases, and 6 bases stayed unmatched. This CDR3 has 14 amino acids. The CDR3: CAWSIQGATSPLHF. The CDR3 DNA reads as TGTGCCTGGAGCATACAGGGGGCAACTTCACCCCTCCACTTT.

The CDR3 nucleotides read TGCAGCGCCGCTAAGGATACGCAGTATTTT. It codes for CSAAKDTQYF. The rearrangement joins TRBV29-1 to TRBJ2-3, with unresolved D. The CDR3 totals 10 residues. Per germline, CDR1 SQVTM and CDR2 ANQGSEA. V lost 7 bases and J 6 bases, leaving 8 bases between the germline ends.